This paragraph reports one T cell receptor (beta chain). The target antigen is unknown. Reverse transcribing all isolated RNA meant expressed TCRB transcripts were sequenced. TCRdb keeps only in-frame clones here, not all; method: immunoSEQ multiplex PCR. The sample lists 300,000 to 350,000 clones; about 14% were seen once. The entry originates in a study of beta chain features in type 1 diabetes. Study outcomes and limitations: A moderate, significant TCRB CDR3 shortening appeared in type 1 diabetes across four CD4+ subsets.

CDR3 length: 16 amino acids. V was pared by 3 bases and J by 1 base, with 15 bases between. Germline lookup yields CDR1 KGHSH and CDR2 LQKENI. Sampling consisted of one heparinised blood draw per donor, averaging approximately 120 mL. The sample taken for sequencing was naive CD4+ T cells from blood. The TCR comes from a woman in her late teens or twenties with type 1 diabetes. This rearrangement joins TRBV18 to TRBJ2-5; TRBD1 might be the D (6 bases). CDR3 bases: TGTGCCAGCTCACCCCCTAGGGGGTCGGGCCAAGAGACCCAGTACTTC. It yields the protein CASSPPRGSGQETQYF.